The 12 T cell receptor beta chains presented below share a single source sample, sequenced in a study of human T cells and chemical hapten exposure. Time point denoted: patch test 1, 2 weeks after DPC sensitization. Noted treatment: therapeutic diphenylcyclopropenone sensitization with weekly scalp DPC. TCRdb re-analysed the RACE reads in MiXCR, keeping a single row per CDR3 protein. The sample shows about 360,000 distinct CDR3 sequences, roughly 6.9% of them seen only once. This sample comprised whole blood, obtained in connection with sensitization to the hapten diphenylcyclopropenone (DPC). All receptors derive from a young woman with alopecia areata. Some clones in this sample may be carry-over from other donors' samples.

This clonotype has a count of ten or more. This chain links TRBV20-1 with TRBJ2-3, with 9 bases that match TRBD2. From germline, CDR1 is DFQATT and CDR2 SNEGSKA (reference sequence). This CDR3 has 16 residues. J was trimmed by 5 bases and V by 1 base; bases with no gene match: 10. The CDR3 DNA reads as TGCAGTGCTAGAGGACTCGGCGGGGGGGCAATAGATACGCAGTATTTT. Translating it yields CSARGLGGGAIDTQYF.

The table lists this clonotype with a few counts. The rearrangement joins TRBV10-3 to TRBJ2-1; 9 nucleotides align to TRBD2. V shed 4 bases, J shed 2 bases, and the junction held 3 bases outside the gene matches. Germline V gives CDR1 ENHRY, CDR2 SYGVKD. CDR3 length: 15 residues. The CDR3 nucleotides read TGTGCCATCAGTGTCGCGGGGGGGGCCTACAATGAGCAGTTCTTC. This gives the protein CAISVAGGAYNEQFF.

V gene TRBV5-6 combines with J gene TRBJ2-3; D perhaps matches TRBD1 (6 bases). Trimming took off 0 bases at V and 5 bases at J, with 13 bases between the two ends. Germline CDR1 SGHDT, CDR2 YYEEEE. The CDR3 runs 15 residues. In DNA, the CDR3 is TGTGCCAGCAGCTTGGACAGGGTCCGTGGAGATACGCAGTATTTT. Protein sequence: CASSLDRVRGDTQYF.

The chain employs TRBV7-3 and TRBJ2-2, with 7 bases fitting TRBD1. V lost 5 bases, J lost 2 bases, and 2 bases stayed unmatched. CDR3 length: 14 amino acids. The V gene's germline CDR1 is SGHTA and CDR2 FQGTGA. Here the CDR3 reads CASSGDSNTGELFF. The CDR3 nucleotides are TGTGCCAGCAGCGGGGACAGTAACACCGGGGAGCTGTTTTTT.

V usage is TRBV5-1 and J usage is TRBJ2-3, with D possibly TRBD2 on 6 matching bases. Trimming took 4 bases from V and 9 from J, leaving 18 bases between them. The CDR3 sequence is 14 residues long. Germline V gives CDR1 SGHRS, CDR2 YFSETQ. This chain's CDR3 is CASSLPAPSETQYF. The CDR3 DNA sequence: TGCGCCAGCAGCCTCCCGGCGCCTAGCGAGACGCAGTATTTT.

This chain connects TRBV5-6 to TRBJ1-1; 8 bases are a match to TRBD1. This CDR3 comprises 13 residues. With V trimmed by 7 bases and J by 2 bases, 4 bases remained unmatched. CDR1 SGHDT and CDR2 YYEEEE come from the germline V gene. CDR3 amino acids: CASGGQGNTEAFF. The CDR3 DNA reads as TGTGCCAGCGGAGGACAGGGAAACACTGAAGCTTTCTTT.

This clonotype was counted at least ten times. DNA of the CDR3: TGTGCCAGTTGGACTAGCGGGGGCAATGAGCAGTTCTTC. As protein: CASWTSGGNEQFF. The chain recombines TRBV6-6 with TRBJ2-1, with 13 positions matching TRBD2. V was clipped by 9 bases and J by 6 bases; unmatched bases: 2. The CDR3 contains 13 residues. Germline loops: CDR1 MNHNY, CDR2 SVGAGI (reference sequence).

The chain is built from TRBV14 and TRBJ2-3, with TRBD2 matching over 9 bases. The CDR3 runs to 15 residues. Germline CDR1 SGHDN, CDR2 FVKESK. The trim removed 4 bases at V and 4 bases at J, leaving 6 bases unmatched. The CDR3 reads CASSPSGTSPDTQYF. CDR3 in DNA: TGTGCCAGCAGCCCTAGCGGGACCTCCCCAGATACGCAGTATTTT.

This clonotype was detected only a few times. The V call is TRBV29-1, the J call TRBJ2-1; 11 bases are shared with TRBD1. The CDR3 length is 16 residues. Germline loops: CDR1 SQVTM, CDR2 ANQGSEA. Germline trimming cut 3 bases from V and 9 bases from J; bases unmatched to any gene: 13. The CDR3 DNA sequence: TGCAGCGTTGAGGGTGTTCGGGGACAGGGGGACGGTGAGCAGTTCTTC. It codes for CSVEGVRGQGDGEQFF.

The chain couples TRBV29-1 to TRBJ1-1; TRBD1 agrees at 7 bases. This CDR3 region has 19 residues. V was pared by 3 bases and J by 4 bases, with 23 bases of the junction left unmatched. Per the germline V gene, CDR1 is SQVTM and CDR2 is ANQGSEA. The CDR3 bases are TGCAGCGTTGAGACTGTCCCCCGGACAGGTAAACGGCTGGGCACTGAAGCTTTCTTT. Protein product: CSVETVPRTGKRLGTEAFF.

The chain has TRBV12-3 or TRBV12-4 and TRBJ1-3, with 11 bases identical to TRBD1. J lost 4 bases, V lost 1 base, and 9 bases had no gene match. The CDR3 sequence is 18 residues long. DNA of the CDR3: TGTGCCAGCAGTTTAGGAGGACAGGGGGCTTTGCGGGGAAACACCATATATTTT. Translating it yields CASSLGGQGALRGNTIYF.

This clonotype was seen repeatedly, ten times or more. J is TRBJ2-5 and V is TRBV18, with a weak D call TRBD1 (5 bases). CDR1 is KGHSH and CDR2 is LQKENI in the germline V gene. The CDR3 runs 13 residues. V gave up 5 bases and J gave up 1 base, with 8 bases separating them. Here the CDR3 reads CASSTQGQETQYF. Here the CDR3 DNA reads TGTGCCAGCTCAACGCAGGGCCAAGAGACCCAGTACTTC.